This TCR beta chain comes out of a study of blood T cell repertoires in COVID-19. Study summary: The samples span acute and convalescent COVID-19 from the United States, Italy and Spain. PBMCs, B-cell-depleted T cells, or T cells were the source of the cDNA or gDNA that made up the material.

The count of this clone is one. Study processing details: It was from reference gene primer amplification that nucleated cell counts were estimated. Measured with immunoSEQ multiplex PCR; TCRdb has only the in-frame clones, and not every one. That table gives V, J and clone size, and the DNA gave D and trimming. There are 270,000 or so clones in the sample; roughly nine tenths occur only once, and 0.94% lies in the top ten. Trimming shortened V by 9 bases and J by 0 bases, and 18 bases separated the two germline ends. Germline V lookup: CDR1 SNHLY, CDR2 FYNNEI. This CDR3 is built from 16 residues. The chain recombines TRBV2 with TRBJ2-4, with D hard to call. The receptor was isolated from a woman in her forties who had recovered from COVID-19. Sample: peripheral blood. CDR3: CASAIDRQLAKNIQYF. In DNA, the CDR3 is TGTGCCAGTGCCATCGACCGACAACTAGCCAAAAACATTCAGTACTTC.